These T cell receptor beta chains were read from a single sample in a study of PD-1 blockade in classical Hodgkin lymphoma. The data were produced by immunoSEQ multiplex PCR, yet TCRdb's version contains in-frame clones alone and is incomplete. The data hold 80,000 to 100,000 clones, with roughly 92% observed a single time. The input for sequencing was peripheral blood mononuclear cells (PBMCs), taken at baseline. These receptors were collected from a human donor with classical Hodgkin lymphoma. Each CDR3 is given without its conserved first and last residue. Each record gives: V gene, J gene, CDR3 protein.

TRBV18	TRBJ2-7	ASSSLGQGLVYEQY
TRBV4-2	TRBJ2-7	ASSQAGTGGFLSRY
TRBV6-5	TRBJ2-5	ASSYSGTSVQTQY
TRBV5-1	TRBJ2-7	ASSWARLPYEQY
TRBV27	TRBJ1-1	ASSYLQGGNTEAF
TRBV5-1	TRBJ1-1	ASSAAGTFNTEAF
TRBV5-6	TRBJ2-7	ASTLLGGEQY
TRBV10-3	TRBJ1-2	AILDRGVNGYT
TRBV6-6	TRBJ1-1	ASSYFTANTEAF
TRBV6-1	TRBJ2-1	ASSALQTRTYNEQF
TRBV10-1	TRBJ2-3	ASTGDSTDTQY
TRBV10-1	TRBJ2-1	ASREGTSLNEQF
TRBV5-4	TRBJ2-7	ASSSRDRAAEQY
TRBV7-9	TRBJ1-1	ASSGDRGFSEAF
TRBV30	TRBJ1-1	AWNRDRDTEAF
TRBV6-1	TRBJ2-5	ASSETTGGVETQY
TRBV29-1	TRBJ1-2	SVLSGGGYT
TRBV7-2	TRBJ2-2	ASSLYKLAGAGELF
TRBV19	TRBJ1-2	ASSTKDRVYAYGYT
TRBV6-5	TRBJ2-7	ASSYRTRGPYEQY
TRBV5-1	TRBJ2-3	ASSFIAGGDTQY
TRBV28	TRBJ2-5	ASTGSGRNQETQY
TRBV28	TRBJ2-5	ASSLRTSREETQY
TRBV10-1	TRBJ2-7	ASSEDRGIYEQY
TRBV30	TRBJ2-3	AWSRVAGGTDTQY
TRBV21-1	TRBJ2-1	ASWDLAGYNEQF
TRBV5-1	TRBJ1-1	ASSLRRLDTEAF
TRBV30	TRBJ2-5	AWSAEGAPSVAQY
TRBV14	TRBJ2-7	ASSPIGRGGRGPNYEQY
TRBV18	TRBJ1-5	ASSPGGRSNQPQH
TRBV28	TRBJ2-1	ASRSAATGTGGAGEQF